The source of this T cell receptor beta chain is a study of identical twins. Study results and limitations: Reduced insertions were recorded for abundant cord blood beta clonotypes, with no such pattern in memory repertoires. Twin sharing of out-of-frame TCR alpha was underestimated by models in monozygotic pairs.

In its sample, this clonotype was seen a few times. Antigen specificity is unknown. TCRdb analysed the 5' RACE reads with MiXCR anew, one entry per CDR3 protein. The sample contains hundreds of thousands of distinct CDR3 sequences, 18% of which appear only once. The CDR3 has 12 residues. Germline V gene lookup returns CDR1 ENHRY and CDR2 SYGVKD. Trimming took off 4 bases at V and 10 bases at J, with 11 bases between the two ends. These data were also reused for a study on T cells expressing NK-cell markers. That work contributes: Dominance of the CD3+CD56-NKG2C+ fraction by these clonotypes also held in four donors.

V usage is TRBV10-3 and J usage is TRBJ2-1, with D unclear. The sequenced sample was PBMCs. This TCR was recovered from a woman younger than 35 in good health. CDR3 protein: CAISGNPPEQFF. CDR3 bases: TGTGCCATCAGTGGTAACCCCCCAGAGCAGTTCTTC.